This is a list of T cell receptor beta chains from one sample in a study of breast tumors, draining lymph nodes, adjacent tissues. TCRdb reprocessed the multiplex PCR reads via MiXCR and lists one record per CDR3 protein. The sample yields under 45,000 distinct CDR3 sequences, over 30% seen once. Sequencing was done on a sample of breast tumor tissue. The receptors shown here come from a female donor with breast cancer. Some clones in this sample may be carry-over from other donors' samples. Each CDR3 is given with its conserved first and last residue. D genes are given only for firm matches. Clone size, where shown, is once, few, many, or a class for clones that have expanded.

D gene,clone size,J gene,V gene,CDR3 protein,CDR3 DNA
TRBD1,.,TRBJ2-3,TRBV24-1,CATSETGGAQSTQYF,TGTGCCACCAGTGAAACAGGGGGAGCACAGTCTACGCAGTATTTT
.,.,TRBJ2-3,TRBV5-1,CASSPQGGTDTQYF,TGCGCCAGCAGCCCCCAGGGGGGAACAGATACGCAGTATTTT
.,many,TRBJ2-1,TRBV2,CASSVQEVNEQFF,TGTGCCAGCAGTGTTCAGGAAGTCAATGAGCAGTTCTTC
TRBD1,many,TRBJ2-7,TRBV3-1,CASSPRTGYEQYF,TGTGCCAGCAGCCCCAGGACAGGCTACGAGCAGTACTTC
TRBD2,many,TRBJ2-7,TRBV7-8,CASGPGLEVYEQYF,TGTGCCAGCGGCCCAGGACTAGAGGTCTACGAGCAGTACTTC
.,many,TRBJ1-3,TRBV4-1,CASSQELGGGNTIYF,TGCGCCAGCAGCCAAGAATTAGGGGGTGGAAACACCATATATTTT
.,many,TRBJ2-2,TRBV2,CASSSDRNTGELFF,TGTGCCAGCAGTTCGGACAGGAACACCGGGGAGCTGTTTTTT
TRBD2,many,TRBJ2-1,TRBV20-1,CSARDKATSGSWRHNEQFF,TGCAGTGCTAGAGATAAGGCGACTAGCGGGAGTTGGAGGCACAATGAGCAGTTCTTC
.,many,TRBJ2-7,TRBV6-4,CASSDFCAWASYEQYF,TGTGCCAGCAGTGACTTTTGTGCGTGGGCCTCCTACGAGCAGTACTTC
TRBD2,many,TRBJ2-2,TRBV5-1,CASSFRPSGGLGTGELFF,TGCGCCAGCAGCTTCCGGCCTAGCGGGGGTTTGGGCACCGGGGAGCTGTTTTTT
TRBD2,many,TRBJ2-3,TRBV20-1,CSAGLAGVRSDTQYF,TGCAGTGCCGGACTAGCGGGAGTTCGGTCAGATACGCAGTATTTT
.,many,TRBJ2-7,TRBV4-1,CASSQDSGTYEQYF,TGCGCCAGCAGCCAAGATTCAGGGACCTACGAGCAGTACTTC
.,.,TRBJ1-4,TRBV5-4,CASSRSTEGYEKLFF,TGTGCCAGCAGCCGGTCGACAGAGGGATACGAAAAACTGTTTTTT
TRBD2,.,TRBJ2-2,TRBV6-5,CASSRKTSGTRELFF,TGTGCCAGCAGCAGAAAAACTAGCGGCACCCGGGAGCTGTTTTTT
TRBD1,.,TRBJ1-5,TRBV7-2,CASSLDRGMSQPQHF,TGTGCCAGCAGCCTCGACAGGGGCATGTCTCAGCCCCAGCATTTT
.,.,TRBJ2-3,TRBV9,CASSPHRSTDTQYF,TGTGCCAGCAGCCCCCACCGAAGCACTGATACGCAGTATTTT
.,.,TRBJ1-2,TRBV6-4,CASSDYARADGYTF,TGTGCCAGCAGTGATTATGCTAGGGCTGATGGCTACACCTTC
TRBD1,.,TRBJ1-5,TRBV28,CASSTPGQGNQPQHF,TGTGCCAGCAGTACACCGGGACAGGGAAATCAGCCCCAGCATTTT
TRBD1,many,TRBJ1-2,TRBV7-8,CASSERTGGSAGYTF,TGTGCCAGCAGCGAGAGGACAGGGGGTTCGGCTGGCTACACCTTC
.,.,TRBJ1-1,TRBV6-1,CASRADFVTEAFF,TGTGCCAGCAGGGCGGACTTCGTAACTGAAGCTTTCTTT
TRBD2,many,TRBJ2-7,TRBV6-2/TRBV6-3,CASSSGTSGMYYEQYF,TGTGCCAGCAGCTCCGGGACTAGCGGGATGTACTACGAGCAGTACTTC
.,.,TRBJ2-1,TRBV4-1,CASSPGGAQAPTGHEQFF,TGCGCCAGCAGCCCCGGTGGAGCGCAAGCCCCTACGGGCCATGAGCAGTTCTTC
TRBD2,many,TRBJ2-1,TRBV2,CASSGASGSRNNEQFF,TGTGCCAGCAGTGGAGCTAGCGGGAGCCGAAACAATGAGCAGTTCTTC
.,once,TRBJ1-2,TRBV30,CAWSVSGYGYTF,TGTGCCTGGAGTGTATCAGGGTATGGCTACACCTTC
.,many,TRBJ1-2,TRBV6-1,CASSELGGYTF,TGTGCCAGCAGTGAACTGGGTGGCTACACCTTC
TRBD2,many,TRBJ2-3,TRBV20-1,CSARASGMGSTDTQYF,TGCAGTGCTAGAGCTAGCGGGATGGGAAGCACAGATACGCAGTATTTT
TRBD2,many,TRBJ2-5,TRBV9,CASSVAGAGGPETQYF,TGTGCCAGCAGCGTCGCTGGGGCGGGAGGGCCTGAGACCCAGTACTTC
.,many,TRBJ2-2,TRBV5-1,CASSLQRPGELFF,TGCGCCAGCAGTCTTCAGCGACCCGGGGAGCTGTTTTTT
TRBD2,many,TRBJ2-2,TRBV7-8,CASSLAGRGTGELFF,TGTGCCAGCAGCTTAGCCGGGAGGGGCACCGGGGAGCTGTTTTTT
.,many,TRBJ2-5,TRBV19,CASSVGLGETQYF,TGTGCCAGTAGTGTGGGGCTAGGGGAGACCCAGTACTTC
TRBD2,large,TRBJ2-7,TRBV20-1,CSARKRETEQYF,TGCAGTGCTAGGAAGCGGGAGACCGAGCAGTACTTC
.,many,TRBJ1-2,TRBV19,CASHLHHVTYGYTF,TGTGCCAGCCATCTCCACCACGTGACCTATGGCTACACCTTC
TRBD2,many,TRBJ2-2,TRBV20-1,CSARAGTSGKPGELFF,TGCAGTGCTAGAGCGGGGACTAGCGGGAAACCCGGGGAGCTGTTTTTT
TRBD1,many,TRBJ1-1,TRBV20-1,CSARGTGVSNTEAFF,TGCAGTGCTAGAGGTACAGGGGTCTCGAACACTGAAGCTTTCTTT
.,.,TRBJ2-1,TRBV12-3/TRBV12-4,CASSDQGGGYNEQFF,TGTGCCAGCAGTGACCAGGGGGGGGGCTACAATGAGCAGTTCTTC